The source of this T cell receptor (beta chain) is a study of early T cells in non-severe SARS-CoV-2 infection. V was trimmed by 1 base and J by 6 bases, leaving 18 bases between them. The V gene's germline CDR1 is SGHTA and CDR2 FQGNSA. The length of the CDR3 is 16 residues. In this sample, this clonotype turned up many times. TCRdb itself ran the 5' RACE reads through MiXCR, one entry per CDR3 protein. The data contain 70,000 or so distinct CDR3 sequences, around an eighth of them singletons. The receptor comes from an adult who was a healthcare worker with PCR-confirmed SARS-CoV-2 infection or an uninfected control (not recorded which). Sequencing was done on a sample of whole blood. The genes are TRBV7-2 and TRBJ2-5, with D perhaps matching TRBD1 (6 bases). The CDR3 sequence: CASSLEVRQGMKTQYF. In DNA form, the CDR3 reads TGTGCCAGCAGCTTAGAGGTTAGGCAGGGGATGAAGACCCAGTACTTC.